A single count supports the clone carrying this TCR beta chain. This sample is drawn from a study of blood T cell repertoires in COVID-19. Study-wide background: T cells, B-cell-depleted T cells, or PBMCs provided the cDNA or gDNA that served as material.

Only in-frame clones appear in the TCRdb table, and some are missing; sequencing was by immunoSEQ multiplex PCR. The data show some 100,000 clones, approximately 90% seen once. V trimming: 6 bases; J trimming: 6 bases; junction bases outside the gene matches: 20. CDR3 size: 18 residues. CDR1 is KGHSH, CDR2 LQKENI, per germline. V and J are TRBV18 and TRBJ2-1; 7 bases match TRBD2. Sequences were obtained from peripheral blood. The sequence came from a woman of 80 years or more with active COVID-19. This CDR3 is CASSLYAGEGIRGNEQFF. The CDR3, as DNA: TGTGCCAGCTCGTTGTACGCGGGGGAAGGGATTCGGGGCAATGAGCAGTTCTTC.